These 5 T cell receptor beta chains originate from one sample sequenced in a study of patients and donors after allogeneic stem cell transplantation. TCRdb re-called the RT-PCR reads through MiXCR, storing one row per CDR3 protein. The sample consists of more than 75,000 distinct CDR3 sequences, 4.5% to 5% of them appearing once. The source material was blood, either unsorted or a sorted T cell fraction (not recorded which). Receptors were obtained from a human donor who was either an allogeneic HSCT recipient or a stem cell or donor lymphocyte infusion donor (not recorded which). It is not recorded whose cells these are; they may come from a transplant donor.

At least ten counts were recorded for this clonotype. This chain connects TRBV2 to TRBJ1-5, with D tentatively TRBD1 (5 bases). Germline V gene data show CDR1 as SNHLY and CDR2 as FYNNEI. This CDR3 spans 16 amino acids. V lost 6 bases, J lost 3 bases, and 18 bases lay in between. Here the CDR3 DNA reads TGTGCCAGCAGCTTTGCCAGGGCGTGGGTCAATCAGCCCCAGCATTTT. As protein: CASSFARAWVNQPQHF.

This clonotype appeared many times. In nucleotides, the CDR3 is TGTGCCAGCAGCCAAGGTTCCCTGGCCGCTAATCAGCCCCAGCATTTT. Its protein product is CASSQGSLAANQPQHF. The chain is built from TRBV3-1 and TRBJ1-5; D is unresolved. This CDR3 region has 16 residues. V was clipped by 1 base and J by 4 bases, with 14 bases between them. Germline CDR1 LGHDT, CDR2 YNNKEL (reference sequence).

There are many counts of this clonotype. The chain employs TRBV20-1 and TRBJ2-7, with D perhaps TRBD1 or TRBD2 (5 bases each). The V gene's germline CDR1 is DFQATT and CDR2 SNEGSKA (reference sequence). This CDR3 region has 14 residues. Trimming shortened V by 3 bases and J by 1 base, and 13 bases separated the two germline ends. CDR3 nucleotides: TGCAGTGCTAGTGGGGGTAGGATATCCTACGAGCAGTACTTC. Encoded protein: CSASGGRISYEQYF.

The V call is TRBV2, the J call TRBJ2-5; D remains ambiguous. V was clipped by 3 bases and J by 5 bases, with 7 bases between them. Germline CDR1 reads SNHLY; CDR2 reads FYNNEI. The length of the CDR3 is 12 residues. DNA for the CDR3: TGTGCCAGCAGTGATTGGGGTGAGACCCAGTACTTC. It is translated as CASSDWGETQYF.

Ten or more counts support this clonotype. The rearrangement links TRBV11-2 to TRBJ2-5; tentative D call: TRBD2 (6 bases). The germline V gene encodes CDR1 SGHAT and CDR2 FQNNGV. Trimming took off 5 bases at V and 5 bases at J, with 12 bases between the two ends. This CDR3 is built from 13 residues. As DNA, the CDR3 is TGTGCCAGCAGCGGAAGGGACTTCGAGACCCAGTACTTC. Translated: CASSGRDFETQYF.